Following are 18 T cell receptor beta chains from one sample sequenced in a study of OX40 agonist ivuxolimab in advanced cancers. TCRdb's table, derived via immunoSEQ multiplex PCR, lists solely in-frame clones and lacks some. The data show about 77,000 clones, with roughly 88% seen just once and about 1.8% held by the top ten. The source material was CD4+ or CD8+ T cells sorted from blood, sampled in a trial of the OX40 agonist ivuxolimab. These receptors were collected from an adult with an advanced solid tumor such as melanoma, head and neck, liver or kidney cancer.

This chain joins TRBV6-1 and TRBJ2-7; TRBD1 matches 9 bases. Germline loops: CDR1 MNHNS, CDR2 SASEGT. Trimming removed 4 bases from V and 3 bases from J; junction bases left unmatched: 7. The CDR3 has 15 residues. The CDR3 loop is CASSGGQGLIYEQYF. The CDR3 DNA follows: TGTGCCAGCAGTGGGGGACAGGGTTTAATCTACGAGCAGTACTTC.

This chain uses TRBV18 with TRBJ1-5, with D unresolved. The ends were cut back, 5 bases at V and 5 bases at J, with 10 bases in the middle. The CDR3 covers 13 residues. Germline V gene sequence: CDR1 KGHSH, CDR2 LQKENI. The CDR3 nucleotides read TGTGCCAGCTCAGAAACACGGGATCAGCCCCAGCATTTT. It encodes CASSETRDQPQHF.

This clone was picked up one time. The chain has TRBV6-5 and TRBJ1-1; the match to TRBD1 covers 8 bases. CDR1 MNHEY and CDR2 SVGAGI come from the germline V gene. The length of the CDR3 is 15 residues. Trimming cost V 5 bases and J 4 bases; bases outside gene matches: 9. The CDR3 DNA sequence: TGTGCCAGCAGTCAAGACAGGGGTGGGTCCACTGAAGCTTTCTTT. Its protein is CASSQDRGGSTEAFF.

The chain has TRBV18 and TRBJ1-2; tentative D call: TRBD1 (5 bases). V was cut by 3 bases and J by 8 bases, with 13 bases left in between. The germline V gene encodes CDR1 KGHSH and CDR2 LQKENI. CDR3 length: 13 amino acids. CDR3 residues: CASSPGTTGGYTF. The CDR3 DNA reads as TGTGCCAGCTCACCTGGGACTACGGGCGGCTACACCTTC.

The chain carries TRBV6-1 and TRBJ2-5; TRBD1 matches at 9 bases. V lost 4 bases to trimming and J lost 2 bases; unmatched junction nucleotides: 5. There are 15 residues in the CDR3. Germline V gene data show CDR1 as MNHNS and CDR2 as SASEGT. CDR3 nucleotides: TGTGCCAGCAGTGGTCAGACAGGGGGTCAAGAGACCCAGTACTTC. It codes for CASSGQTGGQETQYF.

The V and J genes are TRBV18 and TRBJ1-4; the match to TRBD1 covers 8 bases. In germline, CDR1 is KGHSH, CDR2 LQKENI. The length of the CDR3 is 15 residues. Trimming at V came to 6 bases and at J to 8 bases, leaving 11 bases not matched to a gene. The CDR3 sequence is CASSRGQGGNEKLFF. The CDR3 region has the DNA TGTGCCAGCTCCCGTGGACAGGGAGGGAACGAAAAACTGTTTTTT.

The gene calls are TRBV7-2 and TRBJ1-4; TRBD1 might be the D (5 bases). The CDR3 length is 14 residues. CDR1 and CDR2 (germline): SGHTA, FQGNSA. V dropped 5 bases and J dropped 4 bases, with 11 bases sitting between them. The CDR3 DNA is TGTGCCAGCAGCCCAGGGTTAGGTAATGAAAAACTGTTTTTT. Translation: CASSPGLGNEKLFF.

This clone was seen more than once but under ten times. V gene TRBV7-2 combines with J gene TRBJ2-1; D tentatively fits TRBD1 or TRBD2 (6 bases each). V gave up 1 base and J gave up 9 bases, with 13 bases separating them. CDR3 size: 14 residues. Germline V gives CDR1 SGHTA, CDR2 FQGNSA. The DNA for the CDR3 is TGTGCCAGCAGCTTAGGCCGGGGGCGTGTTGAGCAGTTCTTC. Translating gives CASSLGRGRVEQFF.

V usage is TRBV7-6 and J usage is TRBJ1-5; a weak D match, TRBD1 (5 bases). V lost 4 bases to trimming and J lost 4 bases, with 8 bases between them. Germline assignment: CDR1 SGHVS and CDR2 FNYEAQ. This CDR3 region has 13 residues. The CDR3 nucleotides read TGTGCCAGCAGCTGGGACCTAAATCAGCCCCAGCATTTT. Residues: CASSWDLNQPQHF. The full variable domain, its missing parts supplied by reference TRBV7-6 and TRBJ1-5, is GAGVSQSPRYKVTKRGQDVALRCDPISGHVSLYWYRQALGQGPEFLTYFNYEAQQDKSGLPNDRFSAERPEGSISTLTIQRTEQRDSAMYRCASSWDLNQPQHFGDGTRLSIL.

This chain uses TRBV28 with TRBJ1-2, with a possible D match to TRBD1 (6 bases). V was clipped by 3 bases and J by 1 base, with 12 bases between them. CDR3 length equals 15 residues. Germline assignment: CDR1 MDHEN and CDR2 SYDVKM. The CDR3: CASSFTRGYNYGYTF. As DNA, the CDR3 is TGTGCCAGCAGTTTTACCAGGGGCTATAACTATGGCTACACCTTC.

Points on this clone: One junction end does not reproduce the germline sequence, and a read error may be involved. The rearrangement joins TRBV7-2 to TRBJ1-3; 9 bases are a match to TRBD1. CDR1 and CDR2 (germline): SGHTA, FQGNSA. This CDR3 region has 16 residues. The CDR3 region has the DNA TGTGCCAGCGGCTTAACAGGGGGCTTCTCTGGAAACACCATATATTTT. This codes for CASGLTGGFSGNTIYF.

The chain employs TRBV27 and TRBJ2-1; 8 bases are shared with TRBD2. The CDR3 contains 15 residues. With 5 bases clipped from V and 7 bases from J, the junction kept 10 bases outside the gene matches. Looked up from germline, CDR1 is MNHEY and CDR2 is SMNVEV (reference sequence). Written as DNA, the CDR3 is TGTGCCAGCAGTACCGGGACTAAGCGGGGGAATGAGCAGTTCTTC. It codes for CASSTGTKRGNEQFF.

This chain uses TRBV19 with TRBJ1-2; perhaps TRBD1 as D (5 bases). Between the trimmed V and J ends, which lost 3 bases and 2 bases, there was a span of 10 bases. Germline CDR1 LNHDA, CDR2 SQIVND (reference sequence). The CDR3 is made up of 14 amino acids. CDR3 sequence: CASSILGGNYGYTF. In DNA, the CDR3 is TGTGCCAGTAGTATTTTGGGGGGAAACTATGGCTACACCTTC. Together with reference TRBV19 and TRBJ1-2, the CDR3 gives the full variable domain: DGGITQSPKYLFRKEGQNVTLSCEQNLNHDAMYWYRQDPGQGLRLIYYSQIVNDFQKGDIAEGYSVSREKKESFPLTVTSAQKNPTAFYLCASSILGGNYGYTFGSGTRLTVV.

The chain couples TRBV4-1 to TRBJ2-2; D unresolved. V dropped 6 bases and J dropped 5 bases, with 4 bases sitting between them. The CDR3 has 11 amino acids. CDR1 and CDR2 from the germline V gene are MGHRA and YSYEKL. The CDR3 DNA is TGCGCCAGCAGGGGGACCGGGGAGCTGTTTTTT. This encodes CASRGTGELFF.

The gene calls are TRBV28 and TRBJ1-2, with 8 positions matching TRBD1. The CDR3 loop spans 13 amino acids. In germline, CDR1 is MDHEN, CDR2 SYDVKM. Losses at the gene ends were 6 bases for V and 7 bases for J; bases not matched to a gene: 7. CDR3 bases: TGTGCCAGCAGACCCGGACAGGGCTCTGGCTACACCTTC. Translated: CASRPGQGSGYTF.

The chain uses TRBV6-5 and TRBJ1-1; D perhaps matches TRBD1 (6 bases). Germline CDR1 MNHEY, CDR2 SVGAGI. The germline V and J ends were trimmed by 8 bases and 1 base, with 8 bases remaining between them. The CDR3 has 12 amino acids. The DNA of the CDR3 is TGTGCCAGCGGGACATGGAACACTGAAGCTTTCTTT. Protein sequence: CASGTWNTEAFF.

This chain connects TRBV4-3 to TRBJ2-2, with D perhaps TRBD2 (6 bases). Germline lookup yields CDR1 LGHNA and CDR2 YSLEER. V gave up 4 bases and J gave up 1 base, with 10 bases separating them. This CDR3 is 15 amino acids long. The CDR3 DNA sequence: TGCGCCAGCAGCCCCCCAGCGGGGAACACCGGGGAGCTGTTTTTT. Translation: CASSPPAGNTGELFF.

This clone turned up a few times. J is TRBJ2-3 and V is TRBV7-8; D gene ambiguous. V was clipped by 5 bases and J by 1 base, with 13 bases between them. Per germline, CDR1 SGHVS and CDR2 FQNEAQ. This CDR3 spans 15 amino acids. The CDR3: CASSPKGLGTDTQYF. DNA of the CDR3: TGTGCCAGCAGCCCCAAGGGTCTCGGCACAGATACGCAGTATTTT.